This T cell receptor (beta chain) was captured by sequencing in a study of yellow fever vaccine responses in identical twins. Study observations and caveats: Twins reportedly showed a vaccine T cell response that seemed partly convergent and partly personalized.

Comment on this clonotype: Its antigen is undetermined.

TCRdb re-called the RT-PCR reads through MiXCR, storing one row per CDR3 protein. The sample yields some 1,000 distinct CDR3 sequences, approximately 83% seen once. The V gene's germline CDR1 is LGHNA and CDR2 YSLEER. This CDR3 contains 15 residues. The trim removed 4 bases at V and 4 bases at J, leaving 6 bases unmatched. The sample was T cells from blood (PBMCs), unsorted or a sorted subset (not recorded which), taken before or after yellow fever vaccination (not recorded which). The chain uses TRBV4-3 and TRBJ2-1; 8 bases agree with TRBD2. The clonotype comes from a female donor who received the yellow fever vaccine. CDR3 loop: CASSPISGGYNEQFF. The CDR3 bases are TGCGCCAGCAGCCCTATAAGCGGGGGTTACAATGAGCAGTTCTTC.